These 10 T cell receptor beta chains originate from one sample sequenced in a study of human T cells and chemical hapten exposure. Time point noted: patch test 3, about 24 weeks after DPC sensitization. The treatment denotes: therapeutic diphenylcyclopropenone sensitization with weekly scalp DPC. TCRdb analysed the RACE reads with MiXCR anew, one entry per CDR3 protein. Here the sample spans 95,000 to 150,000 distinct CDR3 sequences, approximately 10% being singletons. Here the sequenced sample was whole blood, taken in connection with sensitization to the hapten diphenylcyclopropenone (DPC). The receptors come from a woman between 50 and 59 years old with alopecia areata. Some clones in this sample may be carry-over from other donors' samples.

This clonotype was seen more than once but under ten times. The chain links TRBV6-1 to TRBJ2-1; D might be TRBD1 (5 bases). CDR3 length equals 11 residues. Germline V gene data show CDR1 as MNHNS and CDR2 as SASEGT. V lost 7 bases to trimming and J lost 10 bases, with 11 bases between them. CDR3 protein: CASILGEEQFF. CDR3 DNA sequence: TGTGCCAGCATCCTAGGGGAAGAGCAGTTCTTC.

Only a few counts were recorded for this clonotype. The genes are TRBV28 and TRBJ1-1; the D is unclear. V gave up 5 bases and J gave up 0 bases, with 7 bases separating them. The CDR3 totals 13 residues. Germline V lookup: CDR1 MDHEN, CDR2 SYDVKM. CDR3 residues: CASSIMLNTEAFF. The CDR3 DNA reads TGTGCCAGCAGTATTATGCTGAACACTGAAGCTTTCTTT.

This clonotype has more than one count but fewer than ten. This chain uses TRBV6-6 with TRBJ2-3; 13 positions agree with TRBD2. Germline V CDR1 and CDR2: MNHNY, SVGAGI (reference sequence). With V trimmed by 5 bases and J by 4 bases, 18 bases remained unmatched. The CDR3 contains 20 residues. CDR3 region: CASSPRTGNGLAGVPDTQYF. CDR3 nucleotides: TGTGCCAGCAGTCCCAGGACAGGGAATGGACTAGCGGGAGTTCCAGATACGCAGTATTTT.

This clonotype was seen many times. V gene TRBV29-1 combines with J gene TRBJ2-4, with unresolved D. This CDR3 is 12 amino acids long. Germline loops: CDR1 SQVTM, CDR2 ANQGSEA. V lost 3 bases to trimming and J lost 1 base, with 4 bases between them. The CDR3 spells CSVDTAKNIQYF. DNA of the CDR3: TGCAGCGTTGACACGGCCAAAAACATTCAGTACTTC.

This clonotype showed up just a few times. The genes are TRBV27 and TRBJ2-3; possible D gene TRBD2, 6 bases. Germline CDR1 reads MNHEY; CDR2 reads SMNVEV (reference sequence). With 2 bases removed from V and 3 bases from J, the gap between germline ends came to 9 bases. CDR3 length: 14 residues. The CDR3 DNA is TGTGCCAGCAGTTTAAGCGGGTGGACAGATACGCAGTATTTT. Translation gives CASSLSGWTDTQYF.

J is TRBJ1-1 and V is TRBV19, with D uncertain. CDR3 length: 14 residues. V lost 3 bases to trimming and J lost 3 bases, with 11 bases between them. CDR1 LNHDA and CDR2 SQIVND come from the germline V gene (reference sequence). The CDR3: CASSIAGRYTEAFF. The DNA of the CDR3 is TGTGCCAGTAGTATTGCGGGGAGGTACACTGAAGCTTTCTTT.

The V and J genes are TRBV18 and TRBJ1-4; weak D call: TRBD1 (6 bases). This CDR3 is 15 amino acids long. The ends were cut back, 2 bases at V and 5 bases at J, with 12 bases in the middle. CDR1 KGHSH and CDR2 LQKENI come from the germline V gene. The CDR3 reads CASSPGRGYNEKLFF. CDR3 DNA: TGTGCCAGCTCACCAGGCAGGGGTTACAATGAAAAACTGTTTTTT.

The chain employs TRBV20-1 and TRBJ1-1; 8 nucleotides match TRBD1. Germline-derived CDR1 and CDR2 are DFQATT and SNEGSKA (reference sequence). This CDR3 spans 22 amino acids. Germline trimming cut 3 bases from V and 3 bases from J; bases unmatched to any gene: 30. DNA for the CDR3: TGCAGTGCTAGTGGGACAGGAGACACCGTTGAGCTACTTCGGGGCTGGGACACTGAAGCTTTCTTT. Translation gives CSASGTGDTVELLRGWDTEAFF.

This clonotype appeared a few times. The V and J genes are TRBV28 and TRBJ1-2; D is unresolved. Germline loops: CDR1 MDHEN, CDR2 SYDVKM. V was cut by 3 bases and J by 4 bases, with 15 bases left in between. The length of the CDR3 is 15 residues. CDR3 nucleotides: TGTGCCAGCAGTTTCGTGGGGATTAACGCCTATGGCTACACCTTC. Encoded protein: CASSFVGINAYGYTF.

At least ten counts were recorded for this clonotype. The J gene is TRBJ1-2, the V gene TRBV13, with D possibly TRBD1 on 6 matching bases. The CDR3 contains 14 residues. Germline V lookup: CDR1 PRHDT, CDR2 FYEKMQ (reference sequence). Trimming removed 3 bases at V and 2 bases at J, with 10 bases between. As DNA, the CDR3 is TGTGCCAGCAGCTTTCGTGGGACAAACTATGGCTACACCTTC. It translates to CASSFRGTNYGYTF.